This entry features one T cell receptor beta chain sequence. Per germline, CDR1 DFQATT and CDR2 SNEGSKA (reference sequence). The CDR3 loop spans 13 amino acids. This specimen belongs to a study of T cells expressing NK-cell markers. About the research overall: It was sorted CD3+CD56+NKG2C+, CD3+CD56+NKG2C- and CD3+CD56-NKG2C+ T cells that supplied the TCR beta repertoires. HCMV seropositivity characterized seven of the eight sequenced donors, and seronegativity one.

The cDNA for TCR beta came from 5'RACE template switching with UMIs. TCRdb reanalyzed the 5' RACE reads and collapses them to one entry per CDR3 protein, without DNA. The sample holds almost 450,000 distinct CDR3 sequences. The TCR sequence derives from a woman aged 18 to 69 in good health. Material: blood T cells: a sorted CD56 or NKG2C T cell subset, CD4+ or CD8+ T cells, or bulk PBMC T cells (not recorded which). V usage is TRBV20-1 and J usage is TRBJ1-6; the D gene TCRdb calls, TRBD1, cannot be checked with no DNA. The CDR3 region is CSALQGGNSPLHF.